This TCR beta chain was captured in a study of Tregs in tolerant kidney transplant recipients. Findings and caveats of the study: Expanding Tregs on activated donor B cells appeared to best identify donor-specific TCRbeta clones. Few patients were studied, so findings need validation in larger groups.

V lost 6 bases to trimming and J lost 2 bases, with 16 bases between them. This CDR3 is 15 amino acids long. The method was immunoSEQ multiplex PCR; TCRdb's version includes in-frame clones alone and lacks a portion of them. Counted here are under 90,000 clones, more than 85% occurring once; the ten biggest clones make up roughly 1.5%. Mixed chimerism was transient after nonmyeloablative marrow transplants from related graft donors. Unstimulated regulatory T cells (CD4+CD25+CD127-), CD4+CD25- non-regulatory cells, CD4 and CD8 cells were FACS-sorted from thawed PBMCs. To note about this clone: Its target is unknown.

The genes are TRBV6-7 and TRBJ2-5; tentatively, D is TRBD1 (6 bases). TRBV6-7 is an ORF; its function is uncertain. This sequence originates from a human patient who received a combined kidney and bone marrow transplant. The T cells may partly be graft donor cells. Sequenced here: CD4+ T cells from blood (PBMCs), sampled 24 months after the transplant. The CDR3 DNA follows: TGTGCCAGCAGCCCGAGGGGACACTGGCAAGAGACCCAGTACTTC. Translating it yields CASSPRGHWQETQYF.